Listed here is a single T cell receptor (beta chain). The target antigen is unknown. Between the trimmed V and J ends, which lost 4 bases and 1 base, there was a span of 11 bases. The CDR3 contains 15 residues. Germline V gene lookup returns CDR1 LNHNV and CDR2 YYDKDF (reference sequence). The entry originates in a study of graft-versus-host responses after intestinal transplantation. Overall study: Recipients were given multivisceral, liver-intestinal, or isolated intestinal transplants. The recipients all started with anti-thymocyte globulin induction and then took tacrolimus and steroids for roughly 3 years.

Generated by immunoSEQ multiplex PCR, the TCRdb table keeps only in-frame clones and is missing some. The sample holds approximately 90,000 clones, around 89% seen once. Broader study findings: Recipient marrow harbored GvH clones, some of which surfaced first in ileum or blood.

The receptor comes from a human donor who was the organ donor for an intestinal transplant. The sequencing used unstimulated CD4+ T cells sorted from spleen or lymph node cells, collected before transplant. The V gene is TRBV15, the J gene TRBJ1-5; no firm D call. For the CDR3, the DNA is TGTGCCACCAGCAATCCCGGGTACAGCAATCAGCCCCAGCATTTT. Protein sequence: CATSNPGYSNQPQHF.